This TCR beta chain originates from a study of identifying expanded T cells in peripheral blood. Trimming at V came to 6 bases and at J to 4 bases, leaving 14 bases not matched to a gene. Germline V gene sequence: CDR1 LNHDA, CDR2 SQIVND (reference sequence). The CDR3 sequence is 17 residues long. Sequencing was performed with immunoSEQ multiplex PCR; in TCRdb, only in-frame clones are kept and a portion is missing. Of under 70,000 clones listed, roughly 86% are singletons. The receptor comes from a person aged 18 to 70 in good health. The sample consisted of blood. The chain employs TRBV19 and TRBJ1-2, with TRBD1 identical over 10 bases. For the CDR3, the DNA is TGTGCCAGTAGCGTCCCGGGACAGGGGTCGCCTCTCTATGGCTACACCTTC. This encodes CASSVPGQGSPLYGYTF.